This TCR beta chain was identified in a study of regulatory T cells in long-lasting Graves disease. General study findings and limits: Favored usage of TRBV28, TRBJ1-2 and TRBJ2-5 was recorded in persistent disease. Newly diagnosed patients shared 850 to 1,000 public clonotypes; persistent patients shared about 2,700.

Time point here: newly diagnosed GD, antithyroid drugs for less than 3 months. From RNA extracted from PBMCs, the TCR library was made. Losses at the gene ends were 2 bases for V and 5 bases for J; bases not matched to a gene: 11. The CDR3 is made up of 16 amino acids. Germline CDR1 and CDR2: MNHEY and SVGAGI. Investigators prepared the TCR beta libraries by applying iRepertoire HTBI primers and Arm-PCR of CDR3 regions. TCRdb reprocessed the multiplex PCR reads via MiXCR and lists one record per CDR3 protein. The sample lists 400,000 to 450,000 distinct CDR3 sequences, about 16% seen once, with 16% in the top ten. This clonotype appeared many times. Its specificity is not known. These data also formed part of another study, on T cells in Graves' hyperthyroidism and ophthalmopathy.

The rearrangement links TRBV6-5 to TRBJ2-5, with TRBD1 identical over 7 bases. This TCR was recovered from a woman aged 25 to 39 with Graves disease. This sample comprised peripheral blood mononuclear cells (PBMCs), obtained at new diagnosis, from a patient treated with antithyroid drugs. In DNA, the CDR3 is TGTGCCAGCAGTTACAGACAGGGTTTGGAGTGGGAGACCCAGTACTTC. Amino acids: CASSYRQGLEWETQYF.